Listed here is a single TCR beta chain. Its antigen remains unidentified. The input lacks base qualities; no much larger clone sits a single base away. The data derive from a study of cytomegalovirus exposure and HLA in healthy donors (dated by TCRdb to between 2016 and 2019). For the wider study: In an earlier analysis of roughly 590 of the donors, around 290 Gb of sequence data and 90 million to 120 million unique TCR beta sequences from roughly 200 million T cells were reported. An early release covering some 640 HLA-typed donors comprised about 320 gigabases of sequencing data and tens of millions of unique TCR sequences. Of the roughly 400 genotyped donors, approximately 80% fell in the genetic ancestry cluster associated with self-reported Caucasian donors. The study aimed to test whether cataloging public T cell receptors could reveal signatures of past pathogen exposure. The study profiled the T cell repertoires of hundreds of subjects by immunosequencing and related them to cytomegalovirus serostatus. A separate validation cohort of about 110 different subjects was used in addition to the approximately 670-subject first cohort. High-throughput TCR immunosequencing, statistical association of individual TCRs with disease status, and machine learning were combined to predict cytomegalovirus infection status. A later analysis re-analyzed previously published TCR beta repertoires from hundreds of donors and added high-resolution HLA genotyping to study TCR occurrence patterns. Rather than using new phenotypic data, the later analysis identified candidate immune exposures from TCR beta sequences and from how often those sequences occurred across donors. To decide whether each TCR beta V gene segment behaved as functional or pseudogenic, an earlier analysis of some 580 of the donors relied on high-throughput TCR beta sequencing. Donor age, sex, ethnicity and CMV serostatus were compiled together with the repertoire data. In a later genetic analysis, genome-wide SNP genotypes for about three fifths of the roughly 670 donors were used, and that subset was treated as a discovery cohort. All discovery cohort repertoires had been generated using a single sequencing platform. HLA typing included class I and class II loci at four-digit resolution. The number of typed donors differed by locus: roughly 620-630 for A, B, C, DRB1 and DQB1; approximately 520 for DQA1; 606 for DPA1; and about 470 for DPB1. Four or five DR-DQ haplotypes were handled as single units for association and clustering because linkage in the cohort was strong. Among 398 genotyped donors of the cohort, an average of about 220,000 unique TCR beta nucleotide sequences was sequenced per donor, of which approximately 19% were non-productive. What the authors observed across the whole study: This cohort had only TCR beta chains sequenced, and the lack of alpha or paired-chain data limited which features could be detected. Roughly 15 rarely observed V segments, including chromosome 9 orphons, were excluded from the earlier analysis of several hundred of the donors because counts were too low. In both the original and validation cohorts, the classifier was reported to diagnose cytomegalovirus status with high specificity and sensitivity. According to a later analysis, most CMV-associated TCR beta chains appeared to be HLA-restricted, and the HLA associations seemed to be driven largely by CMV exposure. At a false discovery rate of 0.05, a later analysis linked some 17,000 TCR beta sequences to specific HLA alleles. CMV serostatus was the only immune exposure information available for the cohort. A cluster of highly shared sequence variants was judged likely to be a technical artifact of the sequencing pipeline. HLA typing was unavailable for some donors at each locus, so association tests used only the typed subset. According to a later genetic analysis, donors in an Asian-associated ancestry cluster had fewer N-insertions in productive TCRs than the approximately 670-donor mean. A further reported finding was that TCR beta sequences accurately predicted the HLA-A and HLA-B alleles for most subjects in the first cohort. Most TCR sequences were seen in very few donors, while some public TCRs were found in many individuals. When HLA alleles, especially DR and DQ, strongly co-occurred, TCR associations were difficult to assign to individual alleles. A later analysis found that TCR association rates varied across HLA loci, with DRB1 alleles showing the most associated TCRs and HLA-C alleles the fewest. In a later genetic analysis, a missense DCLRE1C variant was associated with V-gene and J-gene trimming of TCR beta chains, and the association was replicated in an independent cohort. It was suggested by the authors that the approach could potentially be generalized to other disease states and immunological phenotypes. The study listed approximately 160 TCR beta chains as associated with cytomegalovirus. In a later analysis, several top co-occurrence clusters were reported to appear linked to parvovirus B19, influenza, CMV and Epstein-Barr virus. A later analysis found that HLA-associated TCR beta chains were more clonally expanded and had lower generation probabilities than equally common non-associated chains. In an earlier analysis of approximately 590 of the donors, most TCR beta V segments appeared in productive rearrangements about 87% or about 30% of the time, broadly matching IMGT annotations. Linkage disequilibrium might explain the correlated functional status among segregating V segments, but an unknown experimental factor could not be excluded. Roughly uniform sequencing depth across donors was assumed in presence/absence analyses, although this assumption may not hold. Some IMGT-functional V segments, including TRBV6-2 and TRBV6-3, could not be distinguished by the 87-base-pair reads and were therefore excluded. A few of the identified cytomegalovirus-associated TCR beta chains were confirmed in vitro to be specific for cytomegalovirus antigens.

The CDR3 sequence holds 17 residues, the cysteine and phenylalanine included. Only CDR3 DNA remains: 51 bases, in frame from the first base. CDR1 and CDR2 (SNHLY, FYNNEI) derive from the germline V gene. V ends up 8 bases short and J 5 bases short, with an unmatched junction base count of 16. The cohort consisted of 600 or so healthy bone marrow donors. At the time of sampling, every cohort member was nominally healthy, though immune exposures that went unrecorded were likely present. The donor tested CMV seronegative, placing the donor among the 350 to 400 seronegative members of the cohort. Each donor provided a peripheral blood sample, and peripheral blood mononuclear cells were used for TCR beta sequencing. Genomic DNA extraction from the blood cell samples was performed with the Qiagen DNeasy Blood Extraction Kit. The library was generated by the immunoSEQ multiplex PCR assay. The multiplex PCR relied on a mix of 60 forward primers for TCR Vbeta segments and 13 reverse primers for TCR Jbeta segments. The CDR3 region of rearranged TCR beta genes was amplified from genomic DNA with a multiplex PCR assay. The Illumina HiSeq System was used to sequence the amplified TCR beta libraries as 87-base-pair reads. In the original analysis: A later analysis counted about 80 million unique TCR beta chains across the 550 to 700 repertoires, and around 9.9 million of these chains were shared by at least two donors. Raw reads were error-corrected and collapsed into unique sequences by a nearest-neighbor algorithm in which closely related sequences were merged to remove PCR and sequencing errors. Alignment of CDR3 sequences to IMGT reference sequences was used to assign V, D and J gene segments. For a sequence to be retained, a match of at least six nucleotides was required to both a V gene segment and a J gene segment. A rearrangement was called productive if the CDR3 had no stop codons and remained in frame with V and J, and every other rearrangement was called non-productive. CDR3 was defined by IMGT convention, running from the second conserved V-encoded cysteine to the conserved J-encoded phenylalanine. In an earlier analysis of around 570 of the donors, sequences lacking an unambiguous match to a single V gene segment were excluded. An earlier analysis of approximately 590 of the donors classified V segments as functional when productive rearrangements were above 56.7% and as segregating when the standard deviation between donors was above 5%. A statistical classification framework was built for diagnosing cytomegalovirus status from the catalog of TCR beta chain sequences. A later analysis assigned V and J genes by comparing TCR nucleotide sequences with IMGT/GENE-DB human TR gene sequences. In a later analysis, CDR3 sequences and most-parsimonious VDJ recombination scenarios were assigned using the TCRdist pipeline. In a later analysis, each TCR beta chain was defined by its CDR3 amino acid sequence together with its V-gene family, and reads lacking a unique V-gene family were excluded. A later analysis removed 550 to 650 highly shared, low-generation-probability nucleotide sequences to deal with suspected cross-contamination and a sequencing artifact. In a later analysis, a clonal expansion index was calculated for each public chain from normalized within-repertoire ranks of inferred template counts. Generation probabilities in a later analysis came from a VDJ recombination model fitted to out-of-frame rearrangements, and those results were checked against IGoR. In a later analysis, TCR-TCR, TCR-HLA and TCR-CMV co-occurrence was scored with hypergeometric tests, and a repertoire-size bias correction was applied to TCR pairs. In a later analysis, false discovery rates were estimated by permuting HLA or CMV assignments 20 times. In a later analysis, co-occurring TCRs were grouped using DBSCAN, with TCRdist sequence similarity added in when clustering inside HLA-allele-positive subsets. For co-occurrence clustering, repertoires with fewer than 30,000 or more than 120,000 public chains were excluded, along with five repertoires with anomalous nucleotide sharing. Entries here come from immuneACCESS through TCRdb and include only in-frame sequences with V and J called. Some clones fail to appear in such tables; in the studies checked, an unresolved V gene covers under half of the shortfall, and the cause of the remainder is unknown. D and trimming were read from the DNA, whereas the V and J calls and clone size are those reported in that table. The sample table shows some 190,000 clones, and 82% are seen once. Jointly, the top ten make up less than 2% of the sample.

The receptor was isolated from a man between 35 and 55 years old in good health and CMV-seronegative. The chain employs TRBV2 and TRBJ1-1; 11 of the junction bases match TRBD1. The sample taken for sequencing was PBMCs. The base sequence is TGTGCCAGCCCGAAGGGATCTGGGGGACAGGGGGGAACTGAAGCTTTCTTT. Its protein is CASPKGSGGQGGTEAFF.